The clone carrying this T cell receptor beta chain was counted once. Sequencing used immunoSEQ v3. Survey-level samples got 1.5 million to 2 million read pairs; deep-level samples got about 4.5-6.5 million. The repertoire was sequenced with immunoSEQ multiplex PCR; TCRdb's copy has only in-frame clones and lacks some. This sample carries about 20,000 clones, 83% of them seen once, and the ten largest clones take around 2.4%. The entry originates in a study of TIL therapy for anti-PD-1-resistant metastatic lung cancer. Across the whole study: Tumor harvest preceded PD-1/PD-L1 blockade, followed by nivolumab treatment. Tumors carried a median about 1.4 non-synonymous mutations per megabase.

Stated time point: pre-treatment sample, taken before nivolumab and TIL therapy. Patients were adults with stage 4 NSCLC. This CDR3 is 17 amino acids long. CDR1 is SEHNR, CDR2 FQNEAQ, per germline (reference sequence). Trimming shortened V by 1 base and J by 2 bases, and 12 bases separated the two germline ends. The source was blood, collected at baseline. The chain combines TRBV7-9 with TRBJ2-6; D not resolved. This clonotype was sampled from a person aged 25 to 80 with non-small cell lung cancer. The CDR3 nucleotides are TGTGCCAGCAGCTTAGGGGGAAGTCGAGCTGGGGCCAACGTCCTGACTTTC. Translated: CASSLGGSRAGANVLTF.